This T cell receptor (beta chain) was retrieved from a study of a mutant IDH1 vaccine in newly diagnosed glioma. Using immunoSEQ multiplex PCR, the repertoire was profiled, and TCRdb retains in-frame clones only, with some absent. The table records 10,000 to 15,000 clones, about 80% of them present only once. To note about this clone: What it binds is not known.

The time point was: week 47, end of study. Each dose delivered 300 ug of mutant IDH1 20-mer peptide subcutaneously with imiquimod. The CDR3 loop spans 13 amino acids. The V end lost 4 bases, the J end lost 8 bases, and 11 bases lay between the germline ends. CDR1 and CDR2 (germline): ENHRY, SYGVKD. This sequence originates from a woman between 35 and 50 years old with glioma. The chain joins TRBV10-3 to TRBJ1-4; D remains unclear. This material consisted of PBMCs, taken from a glioma patient whose treatment included an IDH1 peptide vaccine. The CDR3 DNA follows: TGTGCCATCAGTGGTAGCGGTGTGGAAAAACTGTTTTTT. Protein product: CAISGSGVEKLFF.